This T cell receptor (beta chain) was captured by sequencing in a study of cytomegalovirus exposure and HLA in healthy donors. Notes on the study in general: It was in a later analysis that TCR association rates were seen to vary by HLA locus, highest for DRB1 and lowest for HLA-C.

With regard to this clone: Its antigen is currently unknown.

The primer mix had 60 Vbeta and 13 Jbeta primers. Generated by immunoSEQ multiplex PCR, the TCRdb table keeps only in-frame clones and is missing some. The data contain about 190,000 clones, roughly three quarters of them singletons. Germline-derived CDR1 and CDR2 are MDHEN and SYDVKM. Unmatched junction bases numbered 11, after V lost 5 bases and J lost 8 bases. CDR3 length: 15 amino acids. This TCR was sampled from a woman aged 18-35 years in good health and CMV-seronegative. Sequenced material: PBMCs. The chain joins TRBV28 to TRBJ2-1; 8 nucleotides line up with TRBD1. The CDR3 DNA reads TGTGCCAGCAGTCAGACAGGGGTCAGCTCGCATGAGCAGTTCTTC. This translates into CASSQTGVSSHEQFF.